The present T cell receptor beta chain was sequenced within a study of blood T cell repertoires in COVID-19. Overall study: COVID-19 samples collected from the United States, Italy and Spain covered acute and convalescent phases. Sample material is recorded as cDNA or gDNA derived from T cells, B-cell-depleted T cells, or PBMCs.

In the original analysis: Nucleated cell counts were estimated from reference gene primer amplification. Clones were sequenced by immunoSEQ multiplex PCR, and TCRdb holds only the in-frame ones, with some missing. Clone size and the V and J calls come from that table; the DNA yielded D and trimming. The table includes about 90,000 clones, about 90% detected once. The CDR3 totals 16 residues. The germline V gene encodes CDR1 LNHDA and CDR2 SQIVND (reference sequence). The ends were cut back, 3 bases at V and 0 bases at J, with 12 bases in the middle. The source of this sequence is a human donor with active COVID-19. The donor label of this sample is uncertain. The sequencing input was peripheral blood. The chain links TRBV19 to TRBJ1-5, with no clear D. The chain's CDR3 is CASSIQRVTSNQPQHF. In DNA form, the CDR3 reads TGTGCCAGTAGTATTCAACGGGTCACTAGCAATCAGCCCCAGCATTTT. The complete variable domain, with remaining parts taken from reference TRBV19 and TRBJ1-5, reads DGGITQSPKYLFRKEGQNVTLSCEQNLNHDAMYWYRQDPGQGLRLIYYSQIVNDFQKGDIAEGYSVSREKKESFPLTVTSAQKNPTAFYLCASSIQRVTSNQPQHFGDGTRLSIL.